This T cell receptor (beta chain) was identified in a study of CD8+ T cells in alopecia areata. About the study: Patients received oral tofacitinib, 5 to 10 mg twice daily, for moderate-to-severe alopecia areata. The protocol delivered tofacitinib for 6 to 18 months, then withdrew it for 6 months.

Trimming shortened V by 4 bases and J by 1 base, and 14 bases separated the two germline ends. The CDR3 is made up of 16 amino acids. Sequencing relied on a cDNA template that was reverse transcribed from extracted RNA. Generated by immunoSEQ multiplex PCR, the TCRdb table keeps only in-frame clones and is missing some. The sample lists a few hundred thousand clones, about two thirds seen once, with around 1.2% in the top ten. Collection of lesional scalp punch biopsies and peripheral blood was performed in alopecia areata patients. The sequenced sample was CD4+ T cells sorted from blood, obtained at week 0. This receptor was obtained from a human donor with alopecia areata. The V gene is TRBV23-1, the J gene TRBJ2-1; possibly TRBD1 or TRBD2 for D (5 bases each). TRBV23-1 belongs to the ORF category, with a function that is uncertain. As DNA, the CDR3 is TGCGCCAGCAGTCCGGGACGCCGCCGGTCCTACAATGAGCAGTTCTTC. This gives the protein CASSPGRRRSYNEQFF.